Given below is one T cell receptor beta chain in context. Germline V gives CDR1 SGDLS, CDR2 YYNGEE. V was trimmed by 4 bases and J by 7 bases, leaving 15 bases between them. CDR3 length: 15 residues. The data were obtained in a study of blood T cell repertoires in COVID-19. Study in general: From T cells, B-cell-depleted T cells, or PBMCs came the material, which was cDNA or gDNA.

Original handling: Nucleated cell number was recorded as an estimate derived from reference gene primer amplification. Profiling relied on immunoSEQ multiplex PCR, and the TCRdb table lists in-frame clones only, not all of them. That table supplies the V and J calls and clone size; D and trimming were determined from the DNA. Among some 120,000 clones listed, approximately 80% were seen once. The material sequenced was peripheral blood. The receptor comes from an older woman with acute or convalescent COVID-19. This chain joins TRBV9 and TRBJ1-6; D perhaps matches TRBD1 (6 bases). CDR3 DNA sequence: TGTGCCAGCAGCATGGGGGGGGCGTCCAATTCACCCCTCCACTTT. This translates into CASSMGGASNSPLHF.